This T cell receptor (beta chain) was obtained from a study of regulatory T cells in long-lasting Graves disease. TCR beta libraries were built with iRepertoire HTBI primers and Arm-PCR of CDR3 regions. TCRdb recomputed calls from the multiplex PCR reads with MiXCR, one row per CDR3 protein. The table shows approximately 400,000 distinct CDR3 sequences, with about 16% occurring only once. CDR3 length: 12 amino acids. Trimming removed 6 bases from V and 3 bases from J, with 12 bases in between. Germline CDR1 and CDR2: GTSNPN and SVGIG (reference sequence). Time point described: newly diagnosed GD, antithyroid drugs for less than 3 months. The TCR library was made from RNA extracted from PBMCs. This clonotype was observed many times. The data also belong to a second study, concerning T cells in Graves' hyperthyroidism and ophthalmopathy. That work adds: Patients were aged 18 to 65, had disease duration under 2 months, and had newly diagnosed hyperthyroidism. Ophthalmopathy was distinguished from stable hyperthyroidism by 13 V-J signatures.

The TCR was taken from a woman in her thirties with Graves disease. The sequencing used peripheral blood mononuclear cells (PBMCs), collected at new diagnosis, from a patient treated with antithyroid drugs. J is TRBJ2-7 and V is TRBV30; TRBD2 might be the D (6 bases). This chain's CDR3 is CACGSGLYEQYF. The CDR3 DNA reads TGTGCCTGCGGGAGCGGCCTCTACGAGCAGTACTTC.